This TCR beta chain emerged from a study of PD-L1 blockade in urothelial cancer. This clone was detected only once. CDR1 is MNHNY, CDR2 SVGAGI, per germline (reference sequence). The V and J ends lost 10 bases and 5 bases, in that order; junction bases with no gene match: 13. CDR3 length: 15 amino acids. Stated time point: pretreatment peripheral blood. Clones were sequenced by immunoSEQ multiplex PCR, and TCRdb holds only the in-frame ones, with some missing. In the table there are 54,000 or so clones, roughly 80% of which are singletons. The sample was PBMCs, taken around atezolizumab (anti-PD-L1) treatment. The chain combines TRBV6-6 with TRBJ2-3; 9 bases fit TRBD2. This receptor was taken from a man aged 50-60 years with urothelial cancer. The CDR3 DNA reads TGTGCCACCCGAACGCGGGGGGGCCTTGGAGATACGCAGTATTTT. Translated, it gives CATRTRGGLGDTQYF.